This T cell receptor (beta chain) is drawn from a study of identical twins. General study results and limits: Out-of-frame beta chain sequences displayed weaker excess sharing between twins. There were fewer insertions in abundant cord blood beta clonotypes, but memory repertoires showed no such pattern. Where out-of-frame alpha sequences were twin-shared, they showed excess low generation probability.

Turning to this clonotype: As yet, its antigen is unknown.

Using its own MiXCR run on the 5' RACE reads, TCRdb lists one record per CDR3 protein. The sample consists of 1.5 million to 2 million distinct CDR3 sequences, under 35% of them appearing once. This clonotype was sampled from a newborn girl in good health. Sequencing was carried out using cord blood.

In DNA form, the CDR3 reads TGTGCCAGCAGTTTAGGGACCATTAATGAAAAACTGTTTTTT. This translates into CASSLGTINEKLFF. This chain links TRBV12-3 or TRBV12-4 with TRBJ1-4; D not resolved. This CDR3 is built from 14 residues. V lost 1 base and J 4 bases, leaving 7 bases between the germline ends.